This T cell receptor beta chain was found in a study of T cell responses to AZD1222 COVID-19 vaccine. Study-level information: Pooling was applied to second doses at about 4 or about 12 weeks. Study-level results: Donors in the cohort were predominantly white British and more often female, and clonal diversity was possibly underestimated.

Regarding this clone: The antigen remains undetermined.

Some clones are missing from TCRdb's copy, which holds only in-frame ones; the method was immunoSEQ multiplex PCR. The table shows fewer than 200,000 clones, with 92% occurring only once. This CDR3 is built from 14 residues. Germline CDR1 KGHDR, CDR2 SFDVKD. V was pared by 9 bases and J by 2 bases, with 12 bases between. Sequencing used peripheral blood, obtained on day 0 of AZD1222 vaccination. This rearrangement joins TRBV24-1 to TRBJ2-2, with D maybe TRBD2 (5 bases). The TCR was taken from an adult in good health. CDR3 in amino acids: CATAPPGNTGELFF. In DNA, the CDR3 is TGTGCCACCGCCCCTCCGGGAAACACCGGGGAGCTGTTTTTT.